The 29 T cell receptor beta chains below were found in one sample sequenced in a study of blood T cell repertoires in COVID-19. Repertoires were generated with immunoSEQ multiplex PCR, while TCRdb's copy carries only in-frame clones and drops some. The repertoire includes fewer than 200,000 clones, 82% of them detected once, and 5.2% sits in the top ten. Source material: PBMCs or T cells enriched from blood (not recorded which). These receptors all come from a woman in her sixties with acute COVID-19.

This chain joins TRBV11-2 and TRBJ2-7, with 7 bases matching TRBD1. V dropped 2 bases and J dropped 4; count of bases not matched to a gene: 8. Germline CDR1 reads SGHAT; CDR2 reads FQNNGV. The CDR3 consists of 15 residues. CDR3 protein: CASSLSQGVTYEQYF. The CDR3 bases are TGTGCCAGCAGCTTATCGCAGGGGGTAACATACGAGCAGTACTTC.

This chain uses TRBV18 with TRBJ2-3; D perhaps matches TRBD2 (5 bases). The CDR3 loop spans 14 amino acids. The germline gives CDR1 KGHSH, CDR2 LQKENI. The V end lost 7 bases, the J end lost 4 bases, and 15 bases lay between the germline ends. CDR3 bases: TGTGCCAGCTTGACGGGGTATGGCTCAGATACGCAGTATTTT. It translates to CASLTGYGSDTQYF.

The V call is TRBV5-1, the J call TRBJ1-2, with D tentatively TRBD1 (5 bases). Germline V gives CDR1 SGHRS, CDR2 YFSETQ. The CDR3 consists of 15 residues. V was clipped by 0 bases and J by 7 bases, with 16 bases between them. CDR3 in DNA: TGCGCCAGCAGCTTGGCCCTCCAAGGGGTGGGTGGCTACACCTTC. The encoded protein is CASSLALQGVGGYTF.

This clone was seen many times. The CDR3 loop is CATSDTTRGMKNIQYF. The CDR3, as DNA: TGTGCCACCAGTGATACAACCAGGGGCATGAAAAACATTCAGTACTTC. The J gene is TRBJ2-4, the V gene TRBV24-1; D perhaps matches TRBD1 (6 bases). This CDR3 comprises 16 residues. CDR1 and CDR2 (germline): KGHDR, SFDVKD. V shed 3 bases and J shed 4 bases, with 15 bases lying between them.

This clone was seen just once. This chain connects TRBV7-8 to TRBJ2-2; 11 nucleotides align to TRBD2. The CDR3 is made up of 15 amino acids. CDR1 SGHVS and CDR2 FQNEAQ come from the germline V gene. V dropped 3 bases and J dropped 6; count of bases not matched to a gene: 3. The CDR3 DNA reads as TGTGCCAGCAGCTTTACTAGCGGGAGCGCCGGGGAGCTGTTTTTT. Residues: CASSFTSGSAGELFF.

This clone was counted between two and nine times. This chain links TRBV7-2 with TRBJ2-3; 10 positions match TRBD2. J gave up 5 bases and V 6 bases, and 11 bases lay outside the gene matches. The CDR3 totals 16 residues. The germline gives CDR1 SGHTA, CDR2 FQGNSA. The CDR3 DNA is TGTGCCAGCAGTCGGCGGCTAGCGGGAGTTCTAGATACGCAGTATTTT. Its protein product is CASSRRLAGVLDTQYF.

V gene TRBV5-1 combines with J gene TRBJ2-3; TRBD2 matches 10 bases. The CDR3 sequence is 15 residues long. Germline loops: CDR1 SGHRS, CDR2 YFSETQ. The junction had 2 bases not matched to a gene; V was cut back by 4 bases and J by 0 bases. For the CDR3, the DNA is TGCGCCAGCAGCCAGGGACTAGCGAGCACAGATACGCAGTATTTT. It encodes CASSQGLASTDTQYF.

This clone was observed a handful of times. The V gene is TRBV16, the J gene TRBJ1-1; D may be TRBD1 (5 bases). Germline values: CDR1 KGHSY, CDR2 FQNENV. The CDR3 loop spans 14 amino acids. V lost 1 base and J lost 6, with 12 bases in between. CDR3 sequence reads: CASSQLWGEAEAFF. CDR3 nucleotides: TGTGCCAGCAGCCAATTGTGGGGCGAGGCTGAAGCTTTCTTT.

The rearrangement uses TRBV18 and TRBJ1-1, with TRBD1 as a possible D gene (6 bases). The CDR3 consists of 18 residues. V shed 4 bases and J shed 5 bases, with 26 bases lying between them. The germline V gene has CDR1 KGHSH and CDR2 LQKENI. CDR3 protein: CASSQMTGGPTFKTEAFF. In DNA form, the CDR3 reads TGTGCCAGCTCACAAATGACCGGGGGGCCAACTTTCAAAACTGAAGCTTTCTTT.

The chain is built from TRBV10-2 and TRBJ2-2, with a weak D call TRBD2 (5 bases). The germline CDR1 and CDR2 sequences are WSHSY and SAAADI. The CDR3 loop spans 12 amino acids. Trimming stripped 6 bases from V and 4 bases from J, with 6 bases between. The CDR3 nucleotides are TGCGCCAGCAGACGGGGCACCGGGGAGCTGTTTTTT. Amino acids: CASRRGTGELFF.

The CDR3 nucleotides read TGTGCCAGCAGTTACGAGCTAGCGAGGGATACTAGCACAGATACGCAGTATTTT. This codes for CASSYELARDTSTDTQYF. This chain uses TRBV6-2 or TRBV6-3 with TRBJ2-3; perhaps TRBD2 as D (6 bases). CDR1 MNHEY and CDR2 SVGEGT come from the germline V gene. The CDR3 consists of 18 residues. V lost 2 bases to trimming and J lost 0 bases, with 18 bases between them.

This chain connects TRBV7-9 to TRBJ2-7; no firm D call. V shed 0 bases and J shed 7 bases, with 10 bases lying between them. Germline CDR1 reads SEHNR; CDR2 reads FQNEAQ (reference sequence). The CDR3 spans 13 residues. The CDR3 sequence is CASSLALSGEQYV. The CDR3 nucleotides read TGTGCCAGCAGCTTAGCCCTCTCCGGGGAGCAGTACGTC.

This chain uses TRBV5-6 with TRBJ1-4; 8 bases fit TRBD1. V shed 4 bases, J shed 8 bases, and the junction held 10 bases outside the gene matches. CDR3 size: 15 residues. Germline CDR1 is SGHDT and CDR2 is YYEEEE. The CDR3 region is CASSPFDRGGEKLFF. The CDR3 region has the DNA TGTGCCAGCAGCCCCTTTGACAGGGGCGGGGAAAAACTGTTTTTT.

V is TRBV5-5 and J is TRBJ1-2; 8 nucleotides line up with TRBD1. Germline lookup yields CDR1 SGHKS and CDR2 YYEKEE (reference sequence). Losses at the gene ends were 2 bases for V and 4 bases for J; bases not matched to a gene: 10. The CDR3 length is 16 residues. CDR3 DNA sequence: TGTGCCAGCAGCTTAGACAGGGGCCCGACTATCTATGGCTACACCTTC. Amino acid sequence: CASSLDRGPTIYGYTF.

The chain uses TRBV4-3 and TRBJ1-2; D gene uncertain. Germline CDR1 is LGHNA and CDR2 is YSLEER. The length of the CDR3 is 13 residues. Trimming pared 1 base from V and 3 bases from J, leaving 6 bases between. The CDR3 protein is CASSQGEYYGYTF. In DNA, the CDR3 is TGCGCCAGCAGCCAAGGGGAGTACTATGGCTACACCTTC.

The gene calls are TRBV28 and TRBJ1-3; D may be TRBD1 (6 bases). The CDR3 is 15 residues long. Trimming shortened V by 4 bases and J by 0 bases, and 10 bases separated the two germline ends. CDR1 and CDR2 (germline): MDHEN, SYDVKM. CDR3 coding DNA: TGTGCCAGCAGTTCACAGGGAGTCTCTGGAAACACCATATATTTT. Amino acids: CASSSQGVSGNTIYF.

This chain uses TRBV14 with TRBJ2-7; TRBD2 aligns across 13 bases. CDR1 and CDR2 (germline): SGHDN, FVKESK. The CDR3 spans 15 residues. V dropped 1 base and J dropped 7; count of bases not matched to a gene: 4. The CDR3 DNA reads TGTGCCAGCAGCCAAGGGACTAGCGGGAGCTGGGAGCAGTACTTC. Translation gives CASSQGTSGSWEQYF.

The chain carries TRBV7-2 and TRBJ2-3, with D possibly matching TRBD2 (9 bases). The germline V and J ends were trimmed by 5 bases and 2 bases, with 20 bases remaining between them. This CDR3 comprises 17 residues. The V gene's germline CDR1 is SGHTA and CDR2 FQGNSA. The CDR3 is CASSRRGRGGLTDTQYF. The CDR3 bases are TGTGCCAGCAGCCGCAGGGGGCGGGGGGGTCTCACAGATACGCAGTATTTT.

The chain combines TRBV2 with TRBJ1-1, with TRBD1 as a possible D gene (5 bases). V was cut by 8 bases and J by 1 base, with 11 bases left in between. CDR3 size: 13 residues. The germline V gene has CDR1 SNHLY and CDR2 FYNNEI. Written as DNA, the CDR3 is TGTGCCAGCCTGGGACTGCCGAACACTGAAGCTTTCTTT. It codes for CASLGLPNTEAFF. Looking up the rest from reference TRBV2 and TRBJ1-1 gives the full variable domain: EPEVTQTPSHQVTQMGQEVILRCVPISNHLYFYWYRQILGQKVEFLVSFYNNEISEKSEIFDDQFSVERPDGSNFTLKIRSTKLEDSAMYFCASLGLPNTEAFFGQGTRLTVV.

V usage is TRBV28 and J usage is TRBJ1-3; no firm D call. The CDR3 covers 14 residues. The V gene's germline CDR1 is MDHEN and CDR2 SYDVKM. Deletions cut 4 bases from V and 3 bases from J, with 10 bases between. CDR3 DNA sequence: TGTGCCAGCAGTTCCTCGACAATTGGAAACACCATATATTTT. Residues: CASSSSTIGNTIYF.

This CDR3 reads CAATWGRGDTEAFF. The DNA for the CDR3 is TGCGCCGCTACCTGGGGCAGGGGTGACACTGAAGCTTTCTTT. The chain combines TRBV4-1 with TRBJ1-1, with D possibly TRBD1 on 6 matching bases. The CDR3 length is 14 residues. The germline CDR1 and CDR2 sequences are MGHRA and YSYEKL. V shed 11 bases and J shed 3 bases, with 19 bases lying between them.

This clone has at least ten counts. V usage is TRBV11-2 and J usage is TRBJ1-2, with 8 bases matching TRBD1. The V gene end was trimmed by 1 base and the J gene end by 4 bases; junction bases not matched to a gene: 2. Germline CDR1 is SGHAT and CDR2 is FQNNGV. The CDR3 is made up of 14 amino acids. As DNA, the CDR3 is TGTGCCAGCAGCTTAGGCAGGGGGCTCTATGGCTACACCTTC. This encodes CASSLGRGLYGYTF.

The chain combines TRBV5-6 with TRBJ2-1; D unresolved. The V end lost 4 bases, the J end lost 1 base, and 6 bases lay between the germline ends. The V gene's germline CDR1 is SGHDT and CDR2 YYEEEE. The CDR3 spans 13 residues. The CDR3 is CASSPPSYNEQFF. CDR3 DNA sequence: TGTGCCAGCAGCCCCCCTTCCTACAATGAGCAGTTCTTC.

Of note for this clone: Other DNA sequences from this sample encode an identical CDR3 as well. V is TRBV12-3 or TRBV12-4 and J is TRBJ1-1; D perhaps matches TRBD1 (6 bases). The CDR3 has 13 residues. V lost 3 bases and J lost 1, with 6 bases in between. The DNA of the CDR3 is TGTGCCAGCAGTTTGGGACAGAACACTGAAGCTTTCTTT. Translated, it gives CASSLGQNTEAFF.

This CDR3 reads CAIMTDVNQPQHF. CDR3 DNA: TGTGCCATCATGACAGACGTCAATCAGCCCCAGCATTTT. The chain carries TRBV10-3 and TRBJ1-5; tentative D call: TRBD1 (5 bases). There are 13 residues in the CDR3. The germline V gene encodes CDR1 ENHRY and CDR2 SYGVKD. The V gene lost 7 bases and the J gene lost 3 bases, with 10 bases spanning the gap.

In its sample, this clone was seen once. DNA for the CDR3: TGTGCCAGTTCCATATTAGAGAACACTGAAGCTTTCTTT. Translation: CASSILENTEAFF. The J gene is TRBJ1-1, the V gene TRBV19; no clear D. The germline V and J ends were trimmed by 8 bases and 1 base, with 11 bases remaining between them. Germline values: CDR1 LNHDA, CDR2 SQIVND (reference sequence). The CDR3 consists of 13 residues.

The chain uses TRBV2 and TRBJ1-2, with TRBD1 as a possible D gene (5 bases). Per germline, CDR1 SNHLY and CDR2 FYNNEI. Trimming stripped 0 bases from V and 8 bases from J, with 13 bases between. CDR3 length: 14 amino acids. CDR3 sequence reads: CASSEAPLGVGYTF. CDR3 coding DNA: TGTGCCAGCAGTGAAGCGCCCTTAGGGGTAGGCTACACCTTC.

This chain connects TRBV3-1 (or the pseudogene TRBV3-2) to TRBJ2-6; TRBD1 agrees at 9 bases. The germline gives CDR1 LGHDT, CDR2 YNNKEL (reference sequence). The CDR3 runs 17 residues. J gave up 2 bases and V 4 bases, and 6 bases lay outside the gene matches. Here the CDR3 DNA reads TGTGCCAGCAGCCCCCGGGACAGGGACCCTGGGGCCAACGTCCTGACTTTC. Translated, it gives CASSPRDRDPGANVLTF.

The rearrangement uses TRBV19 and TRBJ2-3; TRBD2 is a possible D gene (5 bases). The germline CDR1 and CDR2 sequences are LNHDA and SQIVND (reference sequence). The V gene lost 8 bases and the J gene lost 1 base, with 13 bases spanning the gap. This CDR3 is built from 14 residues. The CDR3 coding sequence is TGTGCCAGTGGGGAAGCGGCGGGCACAGATACGCAGTATTTT. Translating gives CASGEAAGTDTQYF.